This entry features one T cell receptor (beta chain) sequence. This entry comes from a study of blood T cell repertoires in COVID-19. Across the study: Collection of acute and convalescent COVID-19 samples took place in the United States, Italy and Spain. From T cells, B-cell-depleted T cells, or PBMCs came the material, which was cDNA or gDNA.

The authors' processing: For nucleated cells, counts were estimated from reference gene primer amplification. Profiled with immunoSEQ multiplex PCR; TCRdb holds only in-frame clones, not every one. That table is the source of V, J and clone size, and D and trimming were worked out from the DNA. The table lists more than 300,000 clones, 87% of them singletons. A Seattle source enrolled patients during active infection and followed them longitudinally. V was pared by 1 base and J by 0 bases, with 10 bases between. The CDR3 totals 16 residues. Germline CDR1 reads MDHEN; CDR2 reads SYDVKM. J is TRBJ1-5 and V is TRBV28; the D is unclear. Sequenced input: peripheral blood. The TCR originated in a woman under 40 with COVID-19, enrolled during active disease. CDR3 sequence: CASSLYSPNSNQPQHF. CDR3 nucleotides: TGTGCCAGCAGTTTATACTCGCCTAATAGCAATCAGCCCCAGCATTTT.